This T cell receptor beta chain was profiled in a study of T cells after yellow fever vaccination. Background on the study: SMART-Seq v4 Ultra Low Input served to prepare low-cell-number fractions.

Via MiXCR, TCRdb re-called the 5' RACE reads, giving one row per CDR3 protein. The sample lists 230,000 or so distinct CDR3 sequences; around 6.7% were seen once. Notes on this clonotype: Its antigen is not known.

Study-level findings and limits: Within FACS-sorted repertoires, abundant clonotypes contaminating from the bulk population could be present.

This CDR3 region has 13 residues. V was shortened by 7 bases and J by 14 bases, with 19 bases between the two germline ends. Germline CDR1 is SGHKS and CDR2 is YYEKEE (reference sequence). This sequence was found in a young man who received the YFV17D yellow fever vaccine. Sequenced material: CD4+ T cells sorted from PBMCs, taken on the day of the yellow fever booster vaccination. The V call is TRBV5-5, the J call TRBJ1-6, with D uncertain. The CDR3 nucleotides are TGTGCCAGCGGGGAAGTGGGTTACGGGGCCCTCCACTTT. Translated: CASGEVGYGALHF.